This entry lists 31 T cell receptor beta chains sequenced from one sample in a study of T cell changes during pregnancy in multiple sclerosis. TCRdb keeps only in-frame clones here, not all; method: immunoSEQ multiplex PCR. The table lists 15,000 or so clones, approximately 86% of them singletons. Sequenced here: CD8+ T cells from peripheral blood mononuclear cells, sampled in the first trimester of pregnancy. Receptors originate from a female donor with multiple sclerosis, enrolled in a pregnancy study.

In this sample, this clone turned up a few times. The chain has TRBV12-5 and TRBJ1-1; D is undetermined. Germline V gene sequence: CDR1 LGHNT, CDR2 FRNRAP. This CDR3 contains 13 residues. With 3 bases removed from V and 1 base from J, the gap between germline ends came to 6 bases. CDR3 residues: CASGFSGNTEAFF. DNA for the CDR3: TGTGCTAGTGGTTTTTCCGGGAACACTGAAGCTTTCTTT.

This clone was counted between two and nine times. This chain uses TRBV5-4 with TRBJ2-7; 8 bases line up with TRBD1. CDR1 and CDR2 (germline): SGHNT, YYREEE (reference sequence). Germline trimming cut 4 bases from V and 6 bases from J; bases unmatched to any gene: 3. The CDR3 spans 12 residues. CDR3 loop: CASSPGGGEQYF. CDR3 nucleotide sequence: TGTGCCAGCAGCCCAGGGGGCGGCGAGCAGTACTTC.

In this sample, this clone turned up once. The chain is built from TRBV13 and TRBJ2-7; a possible D gene is TRBD2 (5 bases). V was shortened by 4 bases and J by 2 bases, with 12 bases between the two germline ends. CDR3 length: 14 residues. Germline CDR1 and CDR2: PRHDT and FYEKMQ (reference sequence). The CDR3 DNA is TGTGCCAGCAGCTCCAGCGGCTCAACCTACGAGCAGTACTTC. The encoded protein is CASSSSGSTYEQYF.

The chain joins TRBV7-9 to TRBJ1-6; 9 positions match TRBD1. CDR3 length equals 12 residues. Losses at the gene ends were 6 bases for V and 9 bases for J; bases not matched to a gene: 0. Germline assignment: CDR1 SEHNR and CDR2 FQNEAQ (reference sequence). CDR3 residues: CASRQGASPLHF. In nucleotides, the CDR3 is TGTGCCAGCAGACAGGGGGCTTCACCCCTCCACTTT.

This clone has just a few counts. The chain recombines TRBV5-5 with TRBJ1-1; no reliable D call. This CDR3 has 13 amino acids. The V gene lost 4 bases and the J gene lost 5 bases, with 12 bases spanning the gap. In germline, CDR1 is SGHKS, CDR2 YYEKEE (reference sequence). In DNA, the CDR3 is TGTGCCAGCAGCCTAGGCCAGATAACTGAAGCTTTCTTT. This codes for CASSLGQITEAFF.

The genes are TRBV6-5 and TRBJ1-1; possible D gene TRBD1, 6 bases. Germline CDR1 is MNHEY and CDR2 is SVGAGI. CDR3 length: 15 residues. V was cut by 0 bases and J by 1 base, with 9 bases left in between. As DNA, the CDR3 is TGTGCCAGCAGTTACTCCTTGACAGGGAACACTGAAGCTTTCTTT. Protein: CASSYSLTGNTEAFF.

The CDR3 DNA sequence: TGTGCCAGCAGCCGGGGTTTCAATCAGCCCCAGCATTTT. Protein: CASSRGFNQPQHF. The chain is built from TRBV2 and TRBJ1-5; D not certain. Germline CDR1 is SNHLY and CDR2 is FYNNEI. This CDR3 spans 13 amino acids. Between the trimmed V and J ends, which lost 6 bases and 3 bases, there was a span of 9 bases.

V gene TRBV11-2 combines with J gene TRBJ2-7; TRBD2 is a possible D gene (5 bases). Germline V gives CDR1 SGHAT, CDR2 FQNNGV. The CDR3 loop spans 13 amino acids. V was clipped by 3 bases and J by 7 bases, with 13 bases between them. CDR3 DNA: TGTGCCAGCAGCTTGCGGGCCTCTACTGAGCAGTACTTC. The encoded protein is CASSLRASTEQYF.

The chain's CDR3 is CASSLTRTARNYGYTF. CDR3 sequence (DNA): TGTGCCAGCAGCCTTACCAGGACAGCCCGAAACTATGGCTACACCTTC. The chain employs TRBV7-2 and TRBJ1-2; TRBD1 is a possible D gene (6 bases). There are 16 residues in the CDR3. Germline V gene lookup returns CDR1 SGHTA and CDR2 FQGNSA. With 5 bases removed from V and 2 bases from J, the gap between germline ends came to 18 bases.

This rearrangement joins TRBV9 to TRBJ2-1; 8 bases are shared with TRBD2. The CDR3 length is 14 residues. Per the germline V gene, CDR1 is SGDLS and CDR2 is YYNGEE. Trimming at V came to 2 bases and at J to 5 bases, leaving 3 bases not matched to a gene. CDR3 amino acids: CASSVAGRDNEQFF. The CDR3 bases are TGTGCCAGCAGCGTCGCCGGGAGGGACAATGAGCAGTTCTTC.

This chain links TRBV9 with TRBJ1-1, with TRBD1 identical over 9 bases. After removal of 3 bases from V and 4 bases from J, the junction contained 7 bases not matched to a gene. This CDR3 has 15 residues. Germline CDR1 SGDLS, CDR2 YYNGEE. CDR3 nucleotides: TGTGCCAGCAGCGCCACCGGGACAGGGACCACTGAAGCTTTCTTT. The encoded protein is CASSATGTGTTEAFF.

This clone was seen only a few times. The rearrangement joins TRBV4-1 to TRBJ2-7, with 8 bases aligning to TRBD1. The J segment lost 7 bases and the V segment lost 5 bases, leaving 10 bases of the junction unmatched. The CDR3 is 14 amino acids. CDR1 and CDR2 (germline): MGHRA, YSYEKL. CDR3 DNA sequence: TGCGCCAGCAGCTTGACGCAGGGGGCGCGTGAGCAGTACTTC. Residues: CASSLTQGAREQYF.

The chain is built from TRBV9 and TRBJ2-7; possibly TRBD1 for D (5 bases). CDR1 is SGDLS and CDR2 is YYNGEE in the germline V gene. The CDR3 totals 14 residues. Trimming removed 0 bases at V and 3 bases at J, with 10 bases between. Here the CDR3 DNA reads TGTGCCAGCAGCGTAGCCCAGGGCGGCTACGAGCAGTACTTC. Amino acid sequence: CASSVAQGGYEQYF.

This chain connects TRBV28 to TRBJ2-1; 9 positions match TRBD2. The ends lost 6 bases at V and 4 bases at J; junction bases unmatched: 10. The V gene's germline CDR1 is MDHEN and CDR2 SYDVKM. The CDR3 runs 16 residues. The CDR3 bases are TGTGCCAGCAGGGAAGTAGCGGGAGAATCTTACAATGAGCAGTTCTTC. Its translation: CASREVAGESYNEQFF. Full variable domain (rest looked up from reference TRBV28 and TRBJ2-1): DVKVTQSSRYLVKRTGEKVFLECVQDMDHENMFWYRQDPGLGLRLIYFSYDVKMKEKGDIPEGYSVSREKKERFSLILESASTNQTSMYLCASREVAGESYNEQFFGPGTRLTVL.

This chain joins TRBV7-9 and TRBJ2-1; TRBD2 is a possible D gene (5 bases). The germline V gene encodes CDR1 SEHNR and CDR2 FQNEAQ (reference sequence). The CDR3 spans 15 residues. Deletions cut 5 bases from V and 7 bases from J, with 18 bases between. DNA for the CDR3: TGTGCCAGCAGCGATGATAGGAGGCCGGGGAATGAGCAGTTCTTC. Translated, it gives CASSDDRRPGNEQFF.

The gene calls are TRBV2 and TRBJ2-7; possibly TRBD1 for D (8 bases). The germline gives CDR1 SNHLY, CDR2 FYNNEI. Trimming pared 11 bases from V and 4 bases from J, leaving 21 bases between. The CDR3 has 14 amino acids. The CDR3 DNA sequence: TGTGCCGGAATGACAGGGGAGGGAGTTTACGAGCAGTACTTC. Residues: CAGMTGEGVYEQYF. The full variable domain, its missing parts supplied by reference TRBV2 and TRBJ2-7, is EPEVTQTPSHQVTQMGQEVILRCVPISNHLYFYWYRQILGQKVEFLVSFYNNEISEKSEIFDDQFSVERPDGSNFTLKIRSTKLEDSAMYFCAGMTGEGVYEQYFGPGTRLTVT.

V is TRBV6-1 and J is TRBJ2-7; D is perhaps TRBD2 (5 bases). Germline V gene sequence: CDR1 MNHNS, CDR2 SASEGT. The CDR3 is made up of 15 amino acids. Deletions cut 4 bases from V and 4 bases from J, with 17 bases between. The CDR3 region is CASSVQMAGEYEQYF. The DNA of the CDR3 is TGTGCCAGCAGTGTTCAGATGGCGGGTGAATACGAGCAGTACTTC.

The gene calls are TRBV5-4 and TRBJ2-5; 9 bases line up with TRBD2. CDR1 and CDR2 from the germline V gene are SGHNT and YYREEE (reference sequence). After removal of 0 bases from V and 0 bases from J, the junction contained 3 bases not matched to a gene. The CDR3 extends over 16 amino acids. The CDR3, as DNA: TGTGCCAGCAGCTTGGGGCCTAGCGGGAACCAAGAGACCCAGTACTTC. Protein sequence: CASSLGPSGNQETQYF.

V usage is TRBV14 and J usage is TRBJ2-5; TRBD2 aligns across 10 bases. The CDR3 has 14 residues. Losses at the gene ends were 4 bases for V and 5 bases for J; bases not matched to a gene: 4. The germline V gene has CDR1 SGHDN and CDR2 FVKESK. CDR3: CASSLAGGMETQYF. As DNA, the CDR3 is TGTGCCAGCAGCCTAGCGGGAGGCATGGAGACCCAGTACTTC.

The chain has TRBV28 and TRBJ2-3, with a possible D match to TRBD2 (6 bases). The CDR3 has 16 amino acids. From germline, CDR1 is MDHEN and CDR2 SYDVKM. V was cut by 5 bases and J by 3 bases, with 18 bases left in between. The chain's CDR3 is CASSLVAGIGTDTQYF. Here the CDR3 DNA reads TGTGCCAGCAGTCTGGTGGCGGGAATCGGGACAGATACGCAGTATTTT.

This chain joins TRBV9 and TRBJ2-7; D tentatively fits TRBD1 or TRBD2 (5 bases each). The V gene lost 4 bases and the J gene lost 1 base, with 12 bases spanning the gap. The CDR3 is 14 residues long. Germline values: CDR1 SGDLS, CDR2 YYNGEE. The DNA for the CDR3 is TGTGCCAGCAGCCTAGGGGAGCTTTCCTACGAGCAGTACTTC. Protein: CASSLGELSYEQYF.

V gene TRBV29-1 combines with J gene TRBJ2-3, with 13 bases matching TRBD2. The CDR3 runs 16 residues. Trimming at V came to 0 bases and at J to 6 bases, leaving 6 bases not matched to a gene. CDR1 is SQVTM and CDR2 is ANQGSEA in the germline V gene. The CDR3, as DNA: TGCAGCGTTGAAGAAAAGGGACTAGCGGGGCACGATACGCAGTATTTT. Encoded protein: CSVEEKGLAGHDTQYF.

The CDR3 is CASSLEHRAFTDTQYF. The CDR3 DNA sequence: TGTGCCAGCAGCTTAGAACACAGGGCATTCACAGATACGCAGTATTTT. This chain links TRBV7-2 with TRBJ2-3; possibly TRBD1 for D (6 bases). V was clipped by 1 base and J by 2 bases, with 13 bases between them. Germline loops: CDR1 SGHTA, CDR2 FQGNSA. The CDR3 is 16 residues long.

The J gene is TRBJ2-1, the V gene TRBV11-2, with 8 bases that match TRBD2. CDR3 size: 14 residues. Germline loops: CDR1 SGHAT, CDR2 FQNNGV. With V trimmed by 3 bases and J by 6 bases, 4 bases remained unmatched. CDR3: CASSLSGGPNEQFF. CDR3 coding DNA: TGTGCCAGCAGCTTGTCGGGGGGGCCCAATGAGCAGTTCTTC.

CDR3 sequence (DNA): TGTGCCAGCAGTGAAACCGCCGGGACAGATAATGAAAAACTGTTTTTT. Amino acid sequence: CASSETAGTDNEKLFF. V gene TRBV25-1 combines with J gene TRBJ1-4, with 7 bases identical to TRBD1. The CDR3 is 16 residues long. CDR1 and CDR2 (germline): MGHDK, SYGVNS. Germline trimming cut 2 bases from V and 4 bases from J; bases unmatched to any gene: 7.

This clone was observed a single time. The CDR3 here is CASSPRGAANTGELFF. The CDR3 nucleotides read TGTGCCAGCAGTCCCCGGGGAGCCGCGAACACCGGGGAGCTGTTTTTT. The chain uses TRBV27 and TRBJ2-2; perhaps TRBD2 as D (5 bases). CDR1 MNHEY and CDR2 SMNVEV come from the germline V gene (reference sequence). V was pared by 5 bases and J by 0 bases, with 13 bases between. This CDR3 is built from 16 residues.

In the case of this clone: At one end, the junction sequence differs from germline, possibly due to a read error. The genes are TRBV5-1 and TRBJ2-1, with TRBD2 matching 12 bases. Germline loops: CDR1 SGHRS, CDR2 YFSETQ. This CDR3 has 14 amino acids. The CDR3: CASSLDLAGGKWVF. For the CDR3, the DNA is TGCGCCAGCAGCTTGGATCTAGCGGGGGGGAAGTGGGTCTTC.

V and J are TRBV29-1 and TRBJ2-1; D remains ambiguous. The germline V gene encodes CDR1 SQVTM and CDR2 ANQGSEA. The V gene lost 3 bases and the J gene lost 3 bases, with 9 bases spanning the gap. The CDR3 length is 13 residues. CDR3 coding DNA: TGCAGCGTTGATATAGACATCTACAATGAGCAGTTCTTC. Encoded protein: CSVDIDIYNEQFF.

The chain combines TRBV28 with TRBJ1-5; 7 positions agree with TRBD1. V shed 2 bases, J shed 4 bases, and the junction held 5 bases outside the gene matches. This CDR3 comprises 15 residues. Germline V gene data show CDR1 as MDHEN and CDR2 as SYDVKM. CDR3 loop: CASSLNRGLNQPQHF. DNA of the CDR3: TGTGCCAGCAGTTTAAACAGGGGCTTAAATCAGCCCCAGCATTTT.

The chain recombines TRBV7-3 with TRBJ2-3; 11 positions match TRBD2. From germline, CDR1 is SGHTA and CDR2 FQGTGA. The CDR3 has 15 amino acids. The J segment lost 6 bases and the V segment lost 0 bases, leaving 2 bases of the junction unmatched. The CDR3 DNA is TGTGCCAGCAGCTTAACTAGCGGGAGGGGCGATACGCAGTATTTT. Protein product: CASSLTSGRGDTQYF.

This chain connects TRBV5-6 to TRBJ1-1; D is unclear. Trimming stripped 4 bases from V and 0 bases from J, with 13 bases between. This CDR3 has 15 residues. CDR1 is SGHDT, CDR2 YYEEEE, per germline. CDR3 residues: CASSPVGEMNTEAFF. In nucleotides, the CDR3 is TGTGCCAGCAGCCCTGTCGGGGAAATGAACACTGAAGCTTTCTTT.